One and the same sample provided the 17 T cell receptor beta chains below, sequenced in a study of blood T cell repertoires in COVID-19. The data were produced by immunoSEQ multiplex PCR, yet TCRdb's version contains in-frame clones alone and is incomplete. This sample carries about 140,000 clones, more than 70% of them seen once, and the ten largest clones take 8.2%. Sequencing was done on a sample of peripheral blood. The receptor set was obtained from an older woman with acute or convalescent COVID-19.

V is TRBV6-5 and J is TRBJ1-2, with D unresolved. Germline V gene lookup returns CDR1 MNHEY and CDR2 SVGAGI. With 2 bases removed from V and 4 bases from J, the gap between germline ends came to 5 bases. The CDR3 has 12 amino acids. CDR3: CASSYDSYGYTF. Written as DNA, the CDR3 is TGTGCCAGCAGTTACGATAGCTATGGCTACACCTTC.

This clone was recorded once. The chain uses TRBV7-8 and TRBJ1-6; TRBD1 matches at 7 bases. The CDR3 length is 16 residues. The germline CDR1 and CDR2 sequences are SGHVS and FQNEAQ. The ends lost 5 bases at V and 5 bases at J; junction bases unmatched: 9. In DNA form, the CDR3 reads TGTGCCAGCAGCCCGCTAGGACAGGTGGATAATTCACCCCTCCACTTT. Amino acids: CASSPLGQVDNSPLHF.

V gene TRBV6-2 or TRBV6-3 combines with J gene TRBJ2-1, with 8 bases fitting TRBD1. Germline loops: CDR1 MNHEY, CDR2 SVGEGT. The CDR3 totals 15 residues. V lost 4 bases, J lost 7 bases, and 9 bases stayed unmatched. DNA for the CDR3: TGTGCCAGCAGTTTGGACGCCCGACAGGGGAATGAGCAGTTCTTC. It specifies CASSLDARQGNEQFF.

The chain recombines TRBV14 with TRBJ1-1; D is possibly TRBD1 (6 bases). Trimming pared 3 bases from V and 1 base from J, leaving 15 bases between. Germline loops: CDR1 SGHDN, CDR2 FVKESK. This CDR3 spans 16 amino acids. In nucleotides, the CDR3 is TGTGCCAGCAGCCAGAGGGTAGGGGGTGGGAACACTGAAGCTTTCTTT. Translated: CASSQRVGGGNTEAFF.

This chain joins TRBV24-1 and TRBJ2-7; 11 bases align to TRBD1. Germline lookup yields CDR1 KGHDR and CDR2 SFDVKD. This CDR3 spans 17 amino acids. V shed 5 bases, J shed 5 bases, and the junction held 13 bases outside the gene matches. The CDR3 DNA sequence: TGTGCCACCAGTGCCCCGGTGGGTGGGACAGGGGGTGACGAGCAGTACTTC. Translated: CATSAPVGGTGGDEQYF.

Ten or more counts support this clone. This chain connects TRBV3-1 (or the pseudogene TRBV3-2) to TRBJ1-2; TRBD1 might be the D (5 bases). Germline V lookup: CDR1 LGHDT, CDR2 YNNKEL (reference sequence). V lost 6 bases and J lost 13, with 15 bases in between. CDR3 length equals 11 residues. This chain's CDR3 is CASSRSRVFTF. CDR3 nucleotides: TGTGCCAGCAGTCGAAGCAGGGTTTTCACCTTC.

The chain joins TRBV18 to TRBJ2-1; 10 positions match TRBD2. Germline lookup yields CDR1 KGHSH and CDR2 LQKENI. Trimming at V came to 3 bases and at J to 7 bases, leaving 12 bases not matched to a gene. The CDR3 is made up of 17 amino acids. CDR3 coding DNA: TGTGCCAGCTCACCTTGGGCTAGCGGGGGTACTGGAAATGAGCAGTTCTTC. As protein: CASSPWASGGTGNEQFF.

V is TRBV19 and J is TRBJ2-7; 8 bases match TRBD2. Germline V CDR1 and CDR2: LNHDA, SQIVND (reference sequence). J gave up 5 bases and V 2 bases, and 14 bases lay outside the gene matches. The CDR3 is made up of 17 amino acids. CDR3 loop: CASSITVQGLVSHEQYF. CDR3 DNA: TGTGCCAGTAGTATAACGGTCCAGGGACTAGTTTCCCACGAGCAGTACTTC.

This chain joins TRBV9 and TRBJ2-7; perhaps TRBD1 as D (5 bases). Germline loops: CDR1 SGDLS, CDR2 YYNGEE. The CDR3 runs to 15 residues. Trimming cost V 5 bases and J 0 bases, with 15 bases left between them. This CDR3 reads CASSPTTANSYEQYF. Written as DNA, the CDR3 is TGTGCCAGCAGTCCGACGACAGCGAACTCCTACGAGCAGTACTTC.

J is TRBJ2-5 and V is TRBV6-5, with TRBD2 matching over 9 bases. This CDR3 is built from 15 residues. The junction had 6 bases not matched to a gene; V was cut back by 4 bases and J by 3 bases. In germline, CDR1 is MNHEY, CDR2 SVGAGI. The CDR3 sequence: CASSSQRGAEETQYF. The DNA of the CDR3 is TGTGCCAGCAGTTCACAGCGGGGGGCTGAAGAGACCCAGTACTTC.

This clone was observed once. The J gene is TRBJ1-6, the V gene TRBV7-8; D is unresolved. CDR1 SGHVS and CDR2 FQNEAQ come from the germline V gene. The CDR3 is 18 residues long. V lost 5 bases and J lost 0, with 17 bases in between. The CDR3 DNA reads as TGTGCCAGCAGCCACCGATCGCAGTTAAGCTCCTATAATTCACCCCTCCACTTT. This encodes CASSHRSQLSSYNSPLHF.

The CDR3 reads CASSPNSVRGYEQYF. The CDR3 DNA follows: TGTGCCAGCAGTCCTAATTCGGTGCGGGGGTACGAGCAGTACTTC. The chain recombines TRBV9 with TRBJ2-7; TRBD2 matches 7 bases. The CDR3 spans 15 residues. V shed 5 bases, J shed 4 bases, and the junction held 12 bases outside the gene matches. Germline V gene sequence: CDR1 SGDLS, CDR2 YYNGEE.

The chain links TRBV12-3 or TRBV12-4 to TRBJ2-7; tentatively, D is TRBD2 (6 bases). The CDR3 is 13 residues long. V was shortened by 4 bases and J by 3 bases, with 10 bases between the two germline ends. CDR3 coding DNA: TGTGCCAGCAGTTCCGGGACTCACTACGAGCAGTACTTC. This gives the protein CASSSGTHYEQYF.

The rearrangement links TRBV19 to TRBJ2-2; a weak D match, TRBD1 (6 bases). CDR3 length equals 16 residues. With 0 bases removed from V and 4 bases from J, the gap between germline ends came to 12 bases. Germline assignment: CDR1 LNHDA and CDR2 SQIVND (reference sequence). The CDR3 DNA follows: TGTGCCAGTAGTATAGATCCCCAGGGGCGCACCGGGGAGCTGTTTTTT. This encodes CASSIDPQGRTGELFF. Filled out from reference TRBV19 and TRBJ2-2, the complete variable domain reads DGGITQSPKYLFRKEGQNVTLSCEQNLNHDAMYWYRQDPGQGLRLIYYSQIVNDFQKGDIAEGYSVSREKKESFPLTVTSAQKNPTAFYLCASSIDPQGRTGELFFGEGSRLTVL.

The CDR3 nucleotides are TGTGCCAGCAGTGTTCAAGCGGGGGTTTACAATGAGCAGTTCTTC. Amino acid sequence: CASSVQAGVYNEQFF. This chain uses TRBV2 with TRBJ2-1; 8 bases align to TRBD2. V gave up 4 bases and J gave up 4 bases; unmatched junction bases: 6. This CDR3 region has 15 residues. Germline V gene lookup returns CDR1 SNHLY and CDR2 FYNNEI.

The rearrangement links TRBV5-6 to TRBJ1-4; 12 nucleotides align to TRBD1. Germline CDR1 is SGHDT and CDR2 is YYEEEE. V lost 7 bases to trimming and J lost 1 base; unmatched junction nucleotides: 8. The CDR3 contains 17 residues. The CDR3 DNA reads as TGTGCCAGCCCCCCGGGACAGGGGGCGCAAACTAATGAAAAACTGTTTTTT. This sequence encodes CASPPGQGAQTNEKLFF.

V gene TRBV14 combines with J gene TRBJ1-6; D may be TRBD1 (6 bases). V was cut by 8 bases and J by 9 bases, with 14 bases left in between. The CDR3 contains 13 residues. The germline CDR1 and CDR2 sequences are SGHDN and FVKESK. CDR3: CASSTGGASPLHF. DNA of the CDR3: TGTGCCAGCTCCACTGGGGGGGCTTCACCCCTCCACTTT.